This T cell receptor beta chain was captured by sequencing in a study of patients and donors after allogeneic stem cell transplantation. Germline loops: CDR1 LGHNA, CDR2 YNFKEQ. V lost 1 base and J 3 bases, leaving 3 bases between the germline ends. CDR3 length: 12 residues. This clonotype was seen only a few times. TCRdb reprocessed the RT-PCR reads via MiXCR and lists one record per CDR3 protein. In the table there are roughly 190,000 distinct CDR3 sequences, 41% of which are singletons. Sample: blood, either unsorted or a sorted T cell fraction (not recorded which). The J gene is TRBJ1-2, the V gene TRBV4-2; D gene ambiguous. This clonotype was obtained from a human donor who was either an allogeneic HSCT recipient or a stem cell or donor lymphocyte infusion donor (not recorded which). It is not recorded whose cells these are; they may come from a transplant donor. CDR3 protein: CASSQGDYGYTF. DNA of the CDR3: TGTGCCAGCAGCCAAGGGGACTATGGCTACACCTTC.